This T cell receptor (beta chain) stems from a study of vaccination and CD4 T cells after COVID-19. Study-level background: Four females and six males made up the convalescents, two of whom were Hispanic. The study, taken as a whole, reports: The study found that a median 86.3% of reactive clones in convalescent patients appeared only post-vaccination. There was no significant change from approximately 23 to 38 median reactive clonotypes.

Each CDR3 protein is one row after TCRdb ran MiXCR on the PCR reads. The repertoire holds approximately 29,000 distinct CDR3 sequences, with roughly 50% as singletons. This clonotype was observed a few times. Its antigen is undetermined. Germline V CDR1 and CDR2: MNHEY, SVGEGT. There are 15 residues in the CDR3. V lost 4 bases and J 5 bases, leaving 15 bases between the germline ends. Documented time point: late sampling 161 to 241 days after vaccination in three convalescent patients. The chain recombines TRBV6-2 or TRBV6-3 with TRBJ1-5, with D unclear. The specimen comprised CD4+ T cells from blood, sampled about 7 months after SARS-CoV-2 vaccination. The receptor was derived from a human donor who had recovered from COVID-19. The CDR3 sequence: CASSSTRVLDQPQHF. CDR3 DNA sequence: TGTGCCAGCAGTTCTACGAGGGTGCTGGATCAGCCCCAGCATTTT.